This TCR beta chain was sequenced for a study of identical twins. TCRdb reprocessed the 5' RACE reads with MiXCR, giving one entry per CDR3 protein. The sample lists about 1.7 million distinct CDR3 sequences; about 32% were seen once. In the case of this clonotype: The antigen remains unidentified.

The V segment lost 6 bases and the J segment 8 bases; nucleotides outside the gene matches: 10. The length of the CDR3 is 15 residues. Germline loops: CDR1 MDHEN, CDR2 SYDVKM. Study conclusions and caveats: Twin-shared out-of-frame alpha sequences showed excess low generation probability. Excess sharing between twins was weaker in beta out-of-frame sequences. While abundant cord blood beta clonotypes carried fewer insertions, memory repertoires showed no such pattern.

The sequence came from a newborn girl in good health. Sequenced input: cord blood. The chain combines TRBV28 with TRBJ1-2, with TRBD1 matching 12 bases. The CDR3 protein is CASRSGTGGAWGYTF. The DNA for the CDR3 is TGTGCCAGCAGATCCGGGACAGGGGGCGCTTGGGGCTACACCTTC.